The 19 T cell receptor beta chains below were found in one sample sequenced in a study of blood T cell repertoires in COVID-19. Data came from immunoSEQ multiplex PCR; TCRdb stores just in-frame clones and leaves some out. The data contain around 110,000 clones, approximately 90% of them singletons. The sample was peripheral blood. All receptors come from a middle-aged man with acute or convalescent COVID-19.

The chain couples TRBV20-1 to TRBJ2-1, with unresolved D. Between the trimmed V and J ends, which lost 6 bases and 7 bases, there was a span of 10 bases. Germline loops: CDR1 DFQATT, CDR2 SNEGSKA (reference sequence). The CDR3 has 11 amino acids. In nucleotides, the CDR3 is TGCAGTGCCGCTAGTGGAAATGAGCAGTTCTTC. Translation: CSAASGNEQFF.

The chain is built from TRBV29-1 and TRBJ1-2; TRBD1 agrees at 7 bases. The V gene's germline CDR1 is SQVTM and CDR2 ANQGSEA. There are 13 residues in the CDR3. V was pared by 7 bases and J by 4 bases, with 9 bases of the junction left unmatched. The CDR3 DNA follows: TGCAGCGGGCAGGGGGATGGGGGCTATGGCTACACCTTC. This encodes CSGQGDGGYGYTF.

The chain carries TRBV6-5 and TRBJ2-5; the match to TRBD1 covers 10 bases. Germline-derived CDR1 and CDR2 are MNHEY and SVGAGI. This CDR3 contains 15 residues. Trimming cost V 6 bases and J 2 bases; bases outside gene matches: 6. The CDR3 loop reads CASSDRGRGQETQYF. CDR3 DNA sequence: TGTGCCAGCAGCGACAGGGGGCGCGGGCAAGAGACCCAGTACTTC.

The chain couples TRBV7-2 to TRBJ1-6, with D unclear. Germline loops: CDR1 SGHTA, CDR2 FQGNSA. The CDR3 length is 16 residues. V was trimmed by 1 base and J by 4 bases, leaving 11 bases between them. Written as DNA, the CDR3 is TGTGCCAGCAGCTTAGACTTCAATCCTTATAATTCACCCCTCCACTTT. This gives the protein CASSLDFNPYNSPLHF.

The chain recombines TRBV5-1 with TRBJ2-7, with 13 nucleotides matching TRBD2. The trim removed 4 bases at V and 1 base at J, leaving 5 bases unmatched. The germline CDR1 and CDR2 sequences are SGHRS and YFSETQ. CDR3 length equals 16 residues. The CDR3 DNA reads TGCGCCAGCAGCCAAACGGGACTAGCGGGATCCTACGAGCAGTACTTC. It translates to CASSQTGLAGSYEQYF.

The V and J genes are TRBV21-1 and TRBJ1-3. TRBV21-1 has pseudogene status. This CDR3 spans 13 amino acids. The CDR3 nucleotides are TGTGCCACCGGGGGGAACTCTGGAAACACCATATATTTT. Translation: CATGGNSGNTIYF.

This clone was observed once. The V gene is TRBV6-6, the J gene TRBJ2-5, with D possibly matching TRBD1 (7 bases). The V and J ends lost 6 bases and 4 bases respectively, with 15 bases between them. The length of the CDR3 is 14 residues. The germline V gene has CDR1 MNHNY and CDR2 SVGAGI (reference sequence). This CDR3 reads CASSLGGGVETQYF. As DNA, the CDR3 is TGTGCCAGCAGCCTTGGAGGGGGCGTAGAGACCCAGTACTTC.

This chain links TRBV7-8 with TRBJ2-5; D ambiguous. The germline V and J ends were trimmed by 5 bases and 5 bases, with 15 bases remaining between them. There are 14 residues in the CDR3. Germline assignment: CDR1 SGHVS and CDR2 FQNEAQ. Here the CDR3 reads CASSPNRVLETQYF. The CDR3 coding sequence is TGTGCCAGCAGCCCGAACCGGGTTTTGGAGACCCAGTACTTC.

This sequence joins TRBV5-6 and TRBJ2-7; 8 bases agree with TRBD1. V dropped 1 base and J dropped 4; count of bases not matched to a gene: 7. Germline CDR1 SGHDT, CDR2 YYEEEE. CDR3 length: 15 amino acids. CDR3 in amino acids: CASSLLPGGVYEQYF. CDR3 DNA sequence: TGTGCCAGCAGCTTGTTGCCAGGGGGCGTGTACGAGCAGTACTTC.

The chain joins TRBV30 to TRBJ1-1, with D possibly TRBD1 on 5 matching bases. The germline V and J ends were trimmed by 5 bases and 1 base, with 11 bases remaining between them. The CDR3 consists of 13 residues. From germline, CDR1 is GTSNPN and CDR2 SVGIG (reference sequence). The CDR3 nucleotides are TGTGCCTGGGCCGAAGGGGCGAACACTGAAGCTTTCTTT. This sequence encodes CAWAEGANTEAFF.

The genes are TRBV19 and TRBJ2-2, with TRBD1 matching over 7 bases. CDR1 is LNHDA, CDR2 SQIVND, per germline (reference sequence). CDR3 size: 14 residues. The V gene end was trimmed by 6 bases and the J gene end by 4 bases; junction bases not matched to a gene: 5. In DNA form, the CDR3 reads TGTGCCAGTAGGCTCGCAGGGGGCACCGGGGAGCTGTTTTTT. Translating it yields CASRLAGGTGELFF.

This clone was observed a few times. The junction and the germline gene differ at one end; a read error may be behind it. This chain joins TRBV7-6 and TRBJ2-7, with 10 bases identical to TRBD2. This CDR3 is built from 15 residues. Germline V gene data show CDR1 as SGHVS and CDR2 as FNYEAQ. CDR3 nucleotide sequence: TGTGCCAGCAGCGTAGCGGGAGGCCTCTCCTACGAGCAGTACTTC. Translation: CASSVAGGLSYEQYF.

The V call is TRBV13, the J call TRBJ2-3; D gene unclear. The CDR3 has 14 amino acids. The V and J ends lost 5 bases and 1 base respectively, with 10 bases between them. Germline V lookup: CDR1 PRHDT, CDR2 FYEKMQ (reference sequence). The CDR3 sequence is CASSLRSGTDTQYF. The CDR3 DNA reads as TGTGCCAGCAGCCTCCGGAGCGGCACAGATACGCAGTATTTT.

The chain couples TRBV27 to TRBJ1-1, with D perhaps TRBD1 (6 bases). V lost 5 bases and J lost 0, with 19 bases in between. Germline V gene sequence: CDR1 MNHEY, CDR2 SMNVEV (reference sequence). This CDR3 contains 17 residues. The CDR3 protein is CASSPRGLSLVNTEAFF. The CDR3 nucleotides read TGTGCCAGCAGTCCCAGGGGCCTCTCCCTAGTGAACACTGAAGCTTTCTTT.

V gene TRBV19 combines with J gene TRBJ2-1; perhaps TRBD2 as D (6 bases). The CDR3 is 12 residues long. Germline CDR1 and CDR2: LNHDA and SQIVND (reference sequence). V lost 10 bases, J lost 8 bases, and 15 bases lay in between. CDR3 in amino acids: CATTTSFYEQFF. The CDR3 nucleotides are TGTGCCACCACGACTAGTTTCTATGAGCAGTTCTTC.

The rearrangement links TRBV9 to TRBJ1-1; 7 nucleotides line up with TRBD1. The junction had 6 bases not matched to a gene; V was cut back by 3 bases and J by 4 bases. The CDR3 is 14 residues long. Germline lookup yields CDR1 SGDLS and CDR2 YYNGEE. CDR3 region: CASSELQGRTEAFF. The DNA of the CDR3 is TGTGCCAGCAGCGAATTACAGGGGCGCACTGAAGCTTTCTTT.

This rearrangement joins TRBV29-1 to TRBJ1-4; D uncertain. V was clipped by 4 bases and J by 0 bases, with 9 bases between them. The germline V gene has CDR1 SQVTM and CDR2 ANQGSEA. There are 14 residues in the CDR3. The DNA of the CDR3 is TGCAGCGTTGTACCCGACTCAACTAATGAAAAACTGTTTTTT. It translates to CSVVPDSTNEKLFF.

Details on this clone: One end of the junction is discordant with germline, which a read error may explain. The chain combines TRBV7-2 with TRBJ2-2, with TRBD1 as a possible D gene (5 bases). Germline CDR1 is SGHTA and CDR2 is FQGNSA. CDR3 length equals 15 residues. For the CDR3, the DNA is TGTGCCAGCAACTTACTGGGGCCGGGCACCGGGGAGCTGTTTTTT. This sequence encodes CASNLLGPGTGELFF.

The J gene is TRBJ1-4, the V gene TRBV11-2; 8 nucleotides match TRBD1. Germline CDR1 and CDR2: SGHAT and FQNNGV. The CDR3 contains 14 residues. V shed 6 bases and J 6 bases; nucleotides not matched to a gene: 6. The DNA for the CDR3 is TGTGCCAGCAGTCACGACAGGGGCGATGAAAAACTGTTTTTT. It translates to CASSHDRGDEKLFF.